This is a list of T cell receptor beta chains from one sample in a study of CD8 T cells in ankylosing spondylitis. From the 5' RACE reads, TCRdb called clonotypes with MiXCR, one entry per CDR3 protein. The sample has 200,000 or so distinct CDR3 sequences; roughly 25% are singletons. The sample taken for sequencing was blood, either unsorted or a sorted T cell fraction (not recorded which). All receptors come from a male donor with ankylosing spondylitis or in good health (not recorded which). Both conserved end residues are part of each CDR3. D genes are given only for firm matches. Clone size appears in some rows only: once, few, many, or a class for an expanded clone.

once	TRBV9	TRBJ2-1	TRBD2	CASSVVAGLYNEQFF	TGTGCCAGCAGCGTAGTAGCGGGGTTATACAATGAGCAGTTCTTC
many	TRBV29-1	TRBJ2-5	-	CSVQRGVWETQYF	TGCAGCGTCCAGAGGGGGGTCTGGGAGACCCAGTACTTC
-	TRBV20-1	TRBJ2-5	TRBD2	CSAPPQTSGRLAETQYF	TGCAGTGCCCCTCCCCAAACTAGCGGGAGGTTGGCGGAGACCCAGTACTTC
-	TRBV11-2	TRBJ2-7	-	CASSLDPTPASEQYF	TGTGCCAGCAGCTTAGACCCGACCCCAGCGTCCGAGCAGTACTTC
many	TRBV12-3/TRBV12-4	TRBJ2-7	-	CASSRGPYEQYF	TGTGCCAGCAGTAGGGGCCCCTACGAGCAGTACTTC
many	TRBV10-3	TRBJ2-7	-	CAISEIGQGGLREQYF	TGTGCCATCAGTGAGATTGGGCAGGGGGGACTTCGGGAGCAGTACTTC
many	TRBV10-3	TRBJ2-1	TRBD2	CAGGGSYNEQFF	TGTGCCGGTGGCGGGAGCTACAATGAGCAGTTCTTC
-	TRBV29-1	TRBJ2-1	TRBD2	CSARDSGRAAHEQFF	TGCAGCGCGAGAGATAGCGGGAGGGCCGCCCATGAGCAGTTCTTC
many	TRBV28	TRBJ2-2	-	CASSPRSAAGKSSGELFF	TGTGCCAGCAGTCCGAGGTCGGCGGCAGGGAAATCTTCCGGGGAGCTGTTTTTT
-	TRBV4-2	TRBJ2-7	-	CASSQEESGGRTYEQYF	TGTGCCAGCAGCCAAGAGGAAAGCGGAGGGAGGACCTACGAGCAGTACTTC
-	TRBV4-1	TRBJ1-1	-	CASSQDLVGLNTEAFF	TGCGCCAGCAGCCAAGATTTGGTGGGCTTAAACACTGAAGCTTTCTTT
few	TRBV20-1	TRBJ1-5	-	CSASPLTDNSNQPQHF	TGCAGTGCCAGCCCCCTGACTGATAATAGCAATCAGCCCCAGCATTTT
many	TRBV21-1	TRBJ1-1	-	CASSKVTTELRMNTEAFF	TGTGCCAGCAGCAAAGTAACGACGGAACTGCGAATGAACACTGAAGCTTTCTTT
few	TRBV20-1	TRBJ2-2	-	CSVRRTGELFF	TGCAGTGTTCGTCGCACCGGGGAGCTGTTTTTT
many	TRBV14	TRBJ2-1	-	CASSQVTLRNEQFF	TGTGCCAGCAGCCAAGTAACCCTCAGGAATGAGCAGTTCTTC
many	TRBV5-1	TRBJ2-1	-	CASSFGNENEQFF	TGCGCCAGCAGCTTTGGCAATGAGAATGAGCAGTTCTTC
few	TRBV20-1	TRBJ1-1	-	CSARGGGARTEAFF	TGCAGTGCTAGAGGTGGGGGCGCAAGGACTGAAGCTTTCTTT
-	TRBV23-1	TRBJ2-4	-	CASSQDGGDGAKNIQYF	TGCGCCAGCAGTCAAGATGGCGGGGATGGAGCCAAAAACATTCAGTACTTC
many	TRBV4-1	TRBJ1-4	-	CASSQELRDAKLFF	TGCGCCAGCAGCCAAGAGCTCAGGGACGCAAAACTGTTTTTT
many	TRBV11-2	TRBJ2-7	TRBD1	CASSLDHRDRGFGEQYF	TGTGCCAGCAGCTTAGATCATCGGGACAGGGGATTCGGTGAGCAGTACTTC
-	TRBV7-2	TRBJ2-3	-	CASSLVPESTDTQYF	TGTGCCAGCAGTCTCGTCCCTGAGAGCACAGATACGCAGTATTTT